Each of the 14 T cell receptor beta chains below was sequenced from the same sample in a study of blood T cell repertoires in COVID-19. Data came from immunoSEQ multiplex PCR; TCRdb stores just in-frame clones and leaves some out. The sample consists of roughly 120,000 clones, more than 80% of them appearing once. Sample: peripheral blood. These receptors were taken from a woman older than 75 with COVID-19, enrolled during active disease.

The rearrangement uses TRBV7-9 and TRBJ1-4; tentatively, D is TRBD1 (6 bases). Trimming stripped 2 bases from V and 8 bases from J, with 12 bases between. CDR1 SEHNR and CDR2 FQNEAQ come from the germline V gene (reference sequence). The CDR3 consists of 14 residues. CDR3 nucleotides: TGTGCCAGCAGCTTACAGGGGTCCCAAGAAAAACTGTTTTTT. It translates to CASSLQGSQEKLFF.

The chain recombines TRBV5-4 with TRBJ1-2; 11 bases are a match to TRBD1. Germline CDR1 SGHNT, CDR2 YYREEE (reference sequence). Losses at the gene ends were 4 bases for V and 3 bases for J; bases not matched to a gene: 8. This CDR3 comprises 16 residues. The CDR3 bases are TGTGCCAGCAGCGCGGGACAGGGGGGGTTTTACTATGGCTACACCTTC. Its protein product is CASSAGQGGFYYGYTF.

The rearrangement uses TRBV12-3 or TRBV12-4 and TRBJ2-1; D might be TRBD2 (5 bases). V shed 3 bases and J shed 9 bases, with 9 bases lying between them. The CDR3 consists of 12 residues. The CDR3 coding sequence is TGTGCCAGCAGTTTCTCCGAGGGTGAGCAGTTCTTC. Protein product: CASSFSEGEQFF.

V and J are TRBV3-1 (or the pseudogene TRBV3-2) and TRBJ2-1, with TRBD2 matching over 8 bases. CDR1 is LGHDT, CDR2 YNNKEL, per germline (reference sequence). Trimming took 4 bases from V and 6 from J; bases not matched to a gene: 14. This CDR3 is 17 amino acids long. CDR3 region: CASSPTGTRKGLNEQFF. The CDR3, as DNA: TGTGCCAGCAGCCCAACCGGGACTAGGAAGGGGCTCAATGAGCAGTTCTTC.

The CDR3: CASSLPAGGPETQYF. The CDR3 DNA sequence: TGTGCCAGCAGCCTACCAGCGGGAGGGCCGGAGACCCAGTACTTC. V is TRBV9 and J is TRBJ2-5; 10 bases are a match to TRBD2. The CDR3 runs to 15 residues. CDR1 and CDR2 from the germline V gene are SGDLS and YYNGEE. The V gene end was trimmed by 4 bases and the J gene end by 5 bases; junction bases not matched to a gene: 8.

This chain joins TRBV24-1 and TRBJ2-1; D is perhaps TRBD2 (6 bases). V was pared by 6 bases and J by 5 bases, with 22 bases between. In germline, CDR1 is KGHDR, CDR2 SFDVKD. This CDR3 is built from 17 residues. The CDR3 nucleotides are TGTGCCACCAGTTCCCCCGGTCTTCGCGGGGCTGACAATGAGCAGTTCTTC. This gives the protein CATSSPGLRGADNEQFF.

The chain couples TRBV28 to TRBJ2-1; 9 bases agree with TRBD2. The CDR3 runs 15 residues. Germline V CDR1 and CDR2: MDHEN, SYDVKM. The ends lost 3 bases at V and 6 bases at J; junction bases unmatched: 6. The CDR3 region has the DNA TGTGCCAGCAGTTTCGGTAGCGGGAGTGGCAATGAGCAGTTCTTC. Translation gives CASSFGSGSGNEQFF.

This chain joins TRBV14 and TRBJ2-1; 13 nucleotides align to TRBD2. Germline lookup yields CDR1 SGHDN and CDR2 FVKESK. V shed 4 bases, J shed 9 bases, and the junction held 6 bases outside the gene matches. The CDR3 is made up of 15 amino acids. The CDR3 sequence is CASSPRLAGGSEQFF. The CDR3, as DNA: TGTGCCAGCAGCCCACGACTAGCGGGAGGCTCTGAGCAGTTCTTC.

V usage is TRBV18 and J usage is TRBJ1-2, with D unresolved. Germline V CDR1 and CDR2: KGHSH, LQKENI. Trimming removed 0 bases from V and 4 bases from J, with 12 bases in between. This CDR3 is 15 amino acids long. The CDR3 DNA reads TGTGCCAGCTCACCACCGGAGGGAGGGATCTATGGCTACACCTTC. Translation gives CASSPPEGGIYGYTF.

This clone was observed a handful of times. The V and J genes are TRBV12-3 or TRBV12-4 and TRBJ2-5, with 7 positions matching TRBD2. V trimming: 6 bases; J trimming: 4 bases; junction bases outside the gene matches: 2. The CDR3 length is 12 residues. CDR3 in amino acids: CASRTGGETQYF. DNA for the CDR3: TGTGCCAGCAGAACGGGGGGAGAGACCCAGTACTTC.

For the CDR3, the DNA is TGTGCCAGCAGTTTCGGACAGATCGGAAACTATGGCTACACCTTC. Its protein is CASSFGQIGNYGYTF. This chain connects TRBV28 to TRBJ1-2; TRBD1 is a possible D gene (6 bases). V was trimmed by 3 bases and J by 2 bases, leaving 13 bases between them. Germline lookup yields CDR1 MDHEN and CDR2 SYDVKM. This CDR3 comprises 15 residues.

The chain has TRBV28 and TRBJ2-7; D might be TRBD2 (6 bases). The CDR3 totals 14 residues. V lost 2 bases to trimming and J lost 7 bases, with 15 bases between them. CDR1 is MDHEN, CDR2 SYDVKM, per germline. CDR3: CASSLMEGKGEQYF. Here the CDR3 DNA reads TGTGCCAGCAGTTTAATGGAGGGGAAGGGAGAGCAGTACTTC.

The V call is TRBV12-3 or TRBV12-4, the J call TRBJ1-3; D is perhaps TRBD1 (5 bases). V lost 6 bases, J lost 8 bases, and 8 bases lay in between. The CDR3 contains 11 residues. The CDR3 reads CASRLGDTIYF. CDR3 DNA sequence: TGTGCCAGCAGGCTAGGGGACACCATATATTTT.

The chain recombines TRBV28 with TRBJ1-1; 7 bases agree with TRBD1. The germline CDR1 and CDR2 sequences are MDHEN and SYDVKM. V dropped 4 bases and J dropped 3; count of bases not matched to a gene: 8. This CDR3 spans 15 amino acids. The CDR3 bases are TGTGCCAGCAGTTCGGAGGGGGCGGGTTACACTGAAGCTTTCTTT. Translating it yields CASSSEGAGYTEAFF.